The 23 T cell receptor beta chains given below trace back to one sample, sequenced in a study of blood T cell repertoires in COVID-19. TCRdb's copy holds only in-frame clones and misses some; the assay was immunoSEQ multiplex PCR. Of 70,000 or so clones listed, 70% to 90% are singletons. Sequencing input: peripheral blood. These TCRs come from a woman older than 75 with active COVID-19.

The chain couples TRBV9 to TRBJ2-1; D is possibly TRBD1 (6 bases). The CDR3 is 16 residues long. Germline values: CDR1 SGDLS, CDR2 YYNGEE. V was trimmed by 1 base and J by 5 bases, leaving 16 bases between them. In DNA form, the CDR3 reads TGTGCCAGCAGCGTACCCACCCCAGGGGTGAACAATGAGCAGTTCTTC. Translating gives CASSVPTPGVNNEQFF.

The chain carries TRBV28 and TRBJ1-2; D is perhaps TRBD1 (6 bases). CDR1 is MDHEN, CDR2 SYDVKM, per germline. V was pared by 1 base and J by 3 bases, with 12 bases between. CDR3 size: 15 residues. CDR3 DNA: TGTGCCAGCAGTTTATTACAGGGAGGGTACTATGGCTACACCTTC. It encodes CASSLLQGGYYGYTF.

V is TRBV19 and J is TRBJ2-2; TRBD1 matches 8 bases. V trimming: 5 bases; J trimming: 3 bases; junction bases outside the gene matches: 5. The germline CDR1 and CDR2 sequences are LNHDA and SQIVND (reference sequence). The CDR3 covers 15 residues. The CDR3 here is CASSALTGDTGELFF. CDR3 nucleotides: TGTGCCAGTAGTGCCTTGACAGGGGACACCGGGGAGCTGTTTTTT.

The J gene is TRBJ2-3, the V gene TRBV10-1, with a weak D call TRBD2 (6 bases). The germline V gene encodes CDR1 WNHNN and CDR2 SYGVQD (reference sequence). V shed 9 bases and J shed 8 bases, with 9 bases lying between them. This CDR3 is 10 amino acids long. This CDR3 is CARAGTTQYF. CDR3 coding DNA: TGCGCCAGGGCGGGGACTACGCAGTATTTT.

This sequence joins TRBV11-2 and TRBJ1-1; TRBD1 is a possible D gene (6 bases). This CDR3 is 17 amino acids long. Trimming took 0 bases from V and 3 from J, leaving 17 bases between them. The germline V gene has CDR1 SGHAT and CDR2 FQNNGV. The CDR3, as DNA: TGTGCCAGCAGCTTAGATCAGGGGACCTTTTTGGACACTGAAGCTTTCTTT. Its protein is CASSLDQGTFLDTEAFF.

CDR3 DNA sequence: TGTGCCAGCAGCCAACTTCTTACCTACGAGCAGTACTTC. Amino acids: CASSQLLTYEQYF. V and J are TRBV4-2 and TRBJ2-7; D is unresolved. The V end lost 2 bases, the J end lost 2 bases, and 7 bases lay between the germline ends. Germline CDR1 is LGHNA and CDR2 is YNFKEQ. The CDR3 sequence is 13 residues long.

The chain is built from TRBV4-3 and TRBJ2-7, with D perhaps TRBD1 (5 bases). CDR1 and CDR2 from the germline V gene are LGHNA and YSLEER. The CDR3 is 15 amino acids. V shed 5 bases and J shed 2 bases, with 16 bases lying between them. In nucleotides, the CDR3 is TGCGCCAGCAGCAGGGCGTTGGGGCAGACCTACGAGCAGTACTTC. The encoded protein is CASSRALGQTYEQYF.

J is TRBJ1-2 and V is TRBV7-2; 9 positions agree with TRBD1. The CDR3 runs to 16 residues. V lost 5 bases, J lost 8 bases, and 15 bases stayed unmatched. CDR1 and CDR2 from the germline V gene are SGHTA and FQGNSA. The CDR3 reads CASSPSYVQGAGGYTF. The CDR3 DNA reads TGTGCCAGCAGCCCAAGCTACGTACAGGGGGCTGGGGGCTACACCTTC.

The chain employs TRBV28 and TRBJ2-1, with D uncertain. The V end lost 2 bases, the J end lost 5 bases, and 13 bases lay between the germline ends. CDR1 and CDR2 from the germline V gene are MDHEN and SYDVKM. The CDR3 has 15 amino acids. The CDR3: CASSLSLTAHNEQFF. In DNA form, the CDR3 reads TGTGCCAGCAGTTTAAGTCTAACAGCTCACAATGAGCAGTTCTTC.

The chain recombines TRBV7-8 with TRBJ2-2; D is possibly TRBD2 (7 bases). The CDR3 runs to 16 residues. The germline V gene has CDR1 SGHVS and CDR2 FQNEAQ. V was trimmed by 1 base and J by 4 bases, leaving 13 bases between them. The CDR3: CASSLGRGAATGELFF. CDR3 bases: TGTGCCAGCAGCTTAGGACGGGGGGCGGCCACCGGGGAGCTGTTTTTT.

The chain joins TRBV9 to TRBJ2-2; 8 positions match TRBD2. Trimming took 7 bases from V and 7 from J; bases not matched to a gene: 9. This CDR3 contains 14 residues. Germline V lookup: CDR1 SGDLS, CDR2 YYNGEE. CDR3 protein: CASRSGRRSGELFF. The CDR3 DNA is TGTGCCAGCCGCAGCGGGAGAAGGAGCGGGGAGCTGTTTTTT.

V usage is TRBV28 and J usage is TRBJ1-1, with D possibly being TRBD1 (5 bases). This CDR3 is built from 13 residues. Per the germline V gene, CDR1 is MDHEN and CDR2 is SYDVKM. Trimming pared 5 bases from V and 0 bases from J, leaving 7 bases between. In nucleotides, the CDR3 is TGTGCCAGCAGTCCGGACATGAACACTGAAGCTTTCTTT. Translating gives CASSPDMNTEAFF. The entire variable domain, with the rest obtained from reference TRBV28 and TRBJ1-1, is as follows: DVKVTQSSRYLVKRTGEKVFLECVQDMDHENMFWYRQDPGLGLRLIYFSYDVKMKEKGDIPEGYSVSREKKERFSLILESASTNQTSMYLCASSPDMNTEAFFGQGTRLTVV.

This chain links TRBV30 with TRBJ2-7, with 10 bases lining up with TRBD2. The CDR3 extends over 15 amino acids. Germline CDR1 and CDR2: GTSNPN and SVGIG (reference sequence). J gave up 7 bases and V 0 bases, and 9 bases lay outside the gene matches. Here the CDR3 reads CAWSVPGAGGLEQYF. The CDR3 DNA follows: TGTGCCTGGAGTGTACCTGGAGCGGGAGGGCTTGAGCAGTACTTC.

CDR3 sequence (DNA): TGTGCCAGCAGCTTAGAAGCGGGACCAGGGCCTCACTACGAGCAGTACTTC. This sequence encodes CASSLEAGPGPHYEQYF. The J gene is TRBJ2-7, the V gene TRBV11-3; 7 bases align to TRBD2. Per the germline V gene, CDR1 is SGHNT and CDR2 is YENEEA. V lost 0 bases and J lost 3; bases outside the gene matches: 11. The CDR3 is 17 amino acids.

There are a few counts of this clone. The CDR3 loop reads CASSSGPSNTEAFF. Written as DNA, the CDR3 is TGTGCCAGCAGCTCCGGTCCATCGAACACTGAAGCTTTCTTT. This chain connects TRBV7-2 to TRBJ1-1; D call uncertain. The germline gives CDR1 SGHTA, CDR2 FQGNSA. The length of the CDR3 is 14 residues. The V gene lost 4 bases and the J gene lost 1 base, with 10 bases spanning the gap.

The rearrangement uses TRBV19 and TRBJ2-6; D ambiguous. Germline CDR1 is LNHDA and CDR2 is SQIVND (reference sequence). The CDR3 has 14 residues. Trimming took 3 bases from V and 0 from J, leaving 3 bases between them. CDR3 region: CASSISSGANVLTF. In DNA, the CDR3 is TGTGCCAGTAGTATCAGCTCTGGGGCCAACGTCCTGACTTTC.

The chain carries TRBV7-3 and TRBJ2-2; 12 positions agree with TRBD2. This CDR3 is built from 18 residues. Looked up from germline, CDR1 is SGHTA and CDR2 is FQGTGA. Trimming cost V 0 bases and J 2 bases; bases outside gene matches: 4. The CDR3 bases are TGTGCCAGCAGCTTAACCCTAGCGGGAGGGCTAAACACCGGGGAGCTGTTTTTT. Encoded protein: CASSLTLAGGLNTGELFF. The full variable domain, in which reference TRBV7-3 and TRBJ2-2 provide the parts outside the CDR3, is GAGVSQTPSNKVTEKGKYVELRCDPISGHTALYWYRQSLGQGPEFLIYFQGTGAADDSGLPNDRFFAVRPEGSVSTLKIQRTERGDSAVYLCASSLTLAGGLNTGELFFGEGSRLTVL.

This chain connects TRBV7-8 to TRBJ2-3; 9 nucleotides agree with TRBD2. Germline V gene data show CDR1 as SGHVS and CDR2 as FQNEAQ. With V trimmed by 5 bases and J by 0 bases, 6 bases remained unmatched. CDR3 length: 16 residues. The CDR3 DNA reads TGTGCCAGCAGCCAATGGCTAGCGGGGAGCACAGATACGCAGTATTTT. It specifies CASSQWLAGSTDTQYF.

The chain is built from TRBV7-3 and TRBJ1-2; no reliable D call. The V gene's germline CDR1 is SGHTA and CDR2 FQGTGA. CDR3 length: 12 amino acids. V gave up 5 bases and J gave up 8 bases, with 12 bases separating them. This chain's CDR3 is CASSQNAGGYTF. CDR3 bases: TGTGCCAGCAGCCAAAACGCGGGGGGCTACACCTTC.

The rearrangement uses TRBV6-2 or TRBV6-3 and TRBJ2-3; TRBD2 matches at 11 bases. The germline CDR1 and CDR2 sequences are MNHEY and SVGEGT. V was clipped by 2 bases and J by 4 bases; unmatched bases: 11. The CDR3 has 18 amino acids. The CDR3 bases are TGTGCCAGCAGTTACGATATTGGCGTAGCGGGAGGGCCAGATACGCAGTATTTT. Translation: CASSYDIGVAGGPDTQYF.

V gene TRBV21-1 combines with J gene TRBJ2-2; the table calls TRBD2, which could not be checked here. TRBV21-1 is given as a pseudogene. This CDR3 has 18 amino acids. CDR3 amino acids: CASSKADHSGMNVGELFF. Written as DNA, the CDR3 is TGTGCCAGCAGCAAAGCGGACCATAGCGGGATGAACGTCGGGGAGCTGTTTTTT.

V gene TRBV27 combines with J gene TRBJ2-7; TRBD2 aligns across 12 bases. J was trimmed by 3 bases and V by 2 bases; bases with no gene match: 26. Germline CDR1 and CDR2: MNHEY and SMNVEV (reference sequence). The CDR3 totals 23 residues. The CDR3 spells CASSLAGGGKSQTSGSANYEQYF. DNA for the CDR3: TGTGCCAGCAGTTTAGCGGGCGGCGGAAAAAGTCAGACTAGCGGGAGCGCGAACTACGAGCAGTACTTC.

The chain couples TRBV4-3 to TRBJ1-1, with 7 bases matching TRBD1. From germline, CDR1 is LGHNA and CDR2 YSLEER. V shed 3 bases, J shed 10 bases, and the junction held 11 bases outside the gene matches. This CDR3 has 14 amino acids. CDR3 coding DNA: TGCGCCAGCAGCCAGGCCACAGGGGAGAGAGGAGCTTTCTTT. Its translation is CASSQATGERGAFF.